The 20 T cell receptor beta chains listed next were all sequenced from one sample in a study of long-term antiretroviral therapy in people with HIV. Assay version v3.0 of immunoSEQ was used, and it was run at survey level. Libraries were prepared by immunoSEQ multiplex PCR; TCRdb keeps only in-frame clonotypes and omits some of them. The sample yields about 24,000 clones, around four fifths seen once. The sample here was unsorted PBMCs, taken 0.4 years after starting antiretroviral therapy. All receptors derive from a man between 50 and 59 years old with HIV.

CDR3 DNA sequence: TGTGCCAGCTCACTCGATCCGATCTACGAGCAGTACTTC. This sequence encodes CASSLDPIYEQYF. The chain combines TRBV18 with TRBJ2-7; no reliable D call. This CDR3 has 13 residues. V was trimmed by 4 bases and J by 3 bases, leaving 10 bases between them. The germline V gene encodes CDR1 KGHSH and CDR2 LQKENI.

The chain combines TRBV18 with TRBJ2-5, with 9 positions matching TRBD1. Per the germline V gene, CDR1 is KGHSH and CDR2 is LQKENI. The CDR3 totals 15 residues. Trimming cost V 6 bases and J 2 bases; bases outside gene matches: 7. The CDR3 bases are TGTGCCAGCTCCCAAGGGACAGGGAATCAAGAGACCCAGTACTTC. It is translated as CASSQGTGNQETQYF.

This clone was seen a few times. V gene TRBV4-1 combines with J gene TRBJ1-1, with D possibly TRBD1 on 6 matching bases. CDR3 length equals 15 residues. CDR1 is MGHRA and CDR2 is YSYEKL in the germline V gene. V was pared by 1 base and J by 3 bases, with 12 bases between. The CDR3 DNA is TGCGCCAGCAGCCAAGCACAGGGAAGAGACACTGAAGCTTTCTTT. This encodes CASSQAQGRDTEAFF.

This rearrangement joins TRBV28 to TRBJ2-7; 9 bases line up with TRBD1. The CDR3 has 16 residues. Trimming removed 0 bases from V and 4 bases from J; junction bases left unmatched: 7. Germline CDR1 MDHEN, CDR2 SYDVKM. The CDR3 loop is CASSLWGTGSSYEQYF. CDR3 nucleotide sequence: TGTGCCAGCAGTTTATGGGGGACAGGGTCTTCATACGAGCAGTACTTC.

This chain uses TRBV5-8 with TRBJ1-1, with D perhaps TRBD1 (5 bases). The CDR3 loop spans 15 amino acids. Germline CDR1 and CDR2: SGHTS and YDEGEE. V lost 0 bases and J 0 bases, leaving 9 bases between the germline ends. The CDR3 protein is CASSLETGVNTEAFF. DNA for the CDR3: TGTGCCAGCAGCTTGGAAACAGGAGTGAACACTGAAGCTTTCTTT.

The V gene is TRBV6-5, the J gene TRBJ2-7, with 12 bases that match TRBD2. Per the germline V gene, CDR1 is MNHEY and CDR2 is SVGAGI. This CDR3 comprises 15 residues. Germline trimming cut 4 bases from V and 2 bases from J; bases unmatched to any gene: 3. Here the CDR3 DNA reads TGTGCCAGCAGTTCTAGCGGGGGGGCGGCCTACGAGCAGTACTTC. Its translation is CASSSSGGAAYEQYF.

This chain joins TRBV20-1 and TRBJ1-2; D remains ambiguous. CDR3 size: 11 residues. Germline V lookup: CDR1 DFQATT, CDR2 SNEGSKA (reference sequence). Between the trimmed V and J ends, which lost 3 bases and 4 bases, there was a span of 6 bases. CDR3 bases: TGCAGTGCTAGGGAGGGCTATGGCTACACCTTC. It encodes CSAREGYGYTF.

This clone turned up a few times. Other DNA sequences from this sample encode an identical CDR3 as well. The chain uses TRBV6-5 and TRBJ1-1; TRBD1 might be the D (6 bases). The germline V gene encodes CDR1 MNHEY and CDR2 SVGAGI. The V and J ends lost 7 bases and 5 bases respectively, with 14 bases between them. This CDR3 is built from 13 residues. CDR3 region: CASNKQGSTEAFF. In nucleotides, the CDR3 is TGTGCCAGCAACAAACAGGGTTCAACTGAAGCTTTCTTT.

V gene TRBV4-1 combines with J gene TRBJ1-1; a weak D match, TRBD1 (5 bases). Germline V gives CDR1 MGHRA, CDR2 YSYEKL. This CDR3 region has 16 residues. Trimming took off 0 bases at V and 0 bases at J, with 11 bases between the two ends. The CDR3 DNA reads TGCGCCAGCAGCCAAGATAGTTGGGGGTTGAACACTGAAGCTTTCTTT. Translation gives CASSQDSWGLNTEAFF.

This clone was seen more than once but under ten times. This rearrangement joins TRBV4-1 to TRBJ2-7; D not resolved. Germline V gene sequence: CDR1 MGHRA, CDR2 YSYEKL. There are 15 residues in the CDR3. Trimming took off 5 bases at V and 2 bases at J, with 16 bases between the two ends. CDR3 in amino acids: CASSASLLGTYEQYF. Here the CDR3 DNA reads TGCGCCAGCAGCGCATCCCTACTGGGGACCTACGAGCAGTACTTC.

This rearrangement joins TRBV5-4 to TRBJ2-1; D unresolved. The CDR3 consists of 15 residues. Germline values: CDR1 SGHNT, CDR2 YYREEE (reference sequence). V lost 0 bases to trimming and J lost 5 bases, with 12 bases between them. The CDR3 is CASSLGVAPDNEQFF. In nucleotides, the CDR3 is TGTGCCAGCAGCTTGGGAGTGGCCCCCGACAATGAGCAGTTCTTC.

This clone appeared a single time. The CDR3 region is CASSAPGEAFF. CDR3 nucleotides: TGTGCCAGTAGTGCCCCGGGAGAAGCTTTCTTT. This chain uses TRBV19 with TRBJ1-1; D is unresolved. The CDR3 is 11 residues long. Germline V gene sequence: CDR1 LNHDA, CDR2 SQIVND (reference sequence). With 5 bases removed from V and 8 bases from J, the gap between germline ends came to 9 bases.

The rearrangement joins TRBV6-1 to TRBJ2-1, with D unclear. V gave up 2 bases and J gave up 4 bases, with 18 bases separating them. Germline V gene sequence: CDR1 MNHNS, CDR2 SASEGT. CDR3 size: 17 residues. The CDR3 protein is CASSEMSSLSLYNEQFF. In DNA, the CDR3 is TGTGCCAGCAGTGAAATGTCAAGCCTTTCCCTATACAATGAGCAGTTCTTC.

In its sample, this clone was seen a few times. As DNA, the CDR3 is TGTGCCAGCATCGCAGCCTATGGCTACACCTTC. It is translated as CASIAAYGYTF. J is TRBJ1-2 and V is TRBV6-6; D not certain. The CDR3 loop spans 11 amino acids. V was shortened by 7 bases and J by 4 bases, with 7 bases between the two germline ends. CDR1 and CDR2 (germline): MNHNY, SVGAGI (reference sequence).

This clone has more than one count but fewer than ten. This chain links TRBV19 with TRBJ1-4; D gene unclear. The germline V and J ends were trimmed by 3 bases and 7 bases, with 3 bases remaining between them. CDR1 and CDR2 (germline): LNHDA, SQIVND (reference sequence). The CDR3 consists of 11 residues. The CDR3 nucleotides are TGTGCCAGTAGTATCTCTGAAAAACTGTTTTTT. Protein product: CASSISEKLFF.

This chain connects TRBV30 to TRBJ2-1; possibly TRBD2 for D (5 bases). Germline CDR1 GTSNPN, CDR2 SVGIG (reference sequence). The CDR3 has 18 amino acids. Trimming pared 1 base from V and 2 bases from J, leaving 21 bases between. CDR3 amino acids: CAWSGFGVSGNPYNEQFF. The CDR3 DNA reads as TGTGCCTGGAGTGGCTTCGGGGTAAGCGGAAATCCCTACAATGAGCAGTTCTTC.

This clone is a singleton in its sample. An end of the junction does not agree with germline; a read error may underlie this. The CDR3 reads CASSSGGTLSKEKLFF. The CDR3 DNA follows: TGTGCCAGCAGCTCAGGGGGGACTCTATCTAAGGAAAAACTGTTTTTT. J is TRBJ1-4 and V is TRBV28; 7 bases match TRBD1. The CDR3 totals 16 residues. Germline CDR1 MDHEN, CDR2 SYDVKM. Supplemented by reference TRBV28 and TRBJ1-4, the full variable domain reads DVKVTQSSRYLVKRTGEKVFLECVQDMDHENMFWYRQDPGLGLRLIYFSYDVKMKEKGDIPEGYSVSREKKERFSLILESASTNQTSMYLCASSSGGTLSKEKLFFGSGTQLSVL.

The chain carries TRBV29-1 and TRBJ1-3; 7 bases fit TRBD1. The J segment lost 4 bases and the V segment lost 6 bases, leaving 9 bases of the junction unmatched. CDR1 is SQVTM and CDR2 is ANQGSEA in the germline V gene. The CDR3 totals 14 residues. CDR3 DNA sequence: TGCAGCGTGTACCAGGGGGACGGAGGAAACACCATATATTTT. Translating it yields CSVYQGDGGNTIYF.

The chain carries TRBV2 and TRBJ2-7, with no clear D. The CDR3 runs to 13 residues. V lost 4 bases and J lost 6, with 13 bases in between. Germline CDR1 and CDR2: SNHLY and FYNNEI. The CDR3 sequence: CASSVSGFGEQYF. The CDR3 region has the DNA TGTGCCAGCAGTGTCTCCGGATTCGGCGAGCAGTACTTC.

Only one count was recorded for this clone. The rearrangement uses TRBV19 and TRBJ2-6; 7 nucleotides agree with TRBD1. Germline lookup yields CDR1 LNHDA and CDR2 SQIVND (reference sequence). CDR3 length: 15 amino acids. After removal of 11 bases from V and 0 bases from J, the junction contained 7 bases not matched to a gene. CDR3 loop: CAARTGSSGANVLTF. The CDR3 DNA sequence: TGTGCCGCCAGGACAGGAAGCTCTGGGGCCAACGTCCTGACTTTC. Full variable domain (missing parts from reference TRBV19 and TRBJ2-6): DGGITQSPKYLFRKEGQNVTLSCEQNLNHDAMYWYRQDPGQGLRLIYYSQIVNDFQKGDIAEGYSVSREKKESFPLTVTSAQKNPTAFYLCAARTGSSGANVLTFGAGSRLTVL.